Listed below are T cell receptor beta chains from one sample, sequenced in a study of CD8+CD57+ T cells in acquired aplastic anemia. TCRdb processed the reads anew with MiXCR; each CDR3 protein has one entry. In the table there are fewer than 300,000 distinct CDR3 sequences, 65% to 90% of which are singletons. The sequenced material came from sorted CD4+, CD8+, or CD8+CD57+ T cells (not recorded which) from PBMCs. The receptors were sampled from a human donor with aplastic anemia. The CDR3 runs from the conserved cysteine through the conserved F or W. A D gene is named only where the DNA matches it firmly. A clone size is listed for some rows: how often the clone was seen (once, few, many), or a class if it is expanded.

TRBD2 | TRBJ2-3 | TRBV7-2 | NA | TGTGCCAGCGGGGAAGCGGGAACAGATACTACGCATTATTTT | CASGEAGTDTTHYF
NA | TRBJ2-5 | TRBV5-1 | NA | TGCGCCAGCAGCTTGGTAGGAGGAAGGGAAGAGACCCAGTACTTC | CASSLVGGREETQYF
NA | TRBJ2-3 | TRBV9 | NA | TGTGCCAGCAGTATAACAGGGTCCGGAGGCACAGATACGCAGTATTTT | CASSITGSGGTDTQYF
NA | TRBJ1-2 | TRBV5-6 | NA | TGTGCCAGCAGCCAATGGGAGAGGGGCTTGGACTATGGCTACACCTTC | CASSQWERGLDYGYTF
TRBD1 | TRBJ2-4 | TRBV9 | NA | TGTGCCGGACAGGGGGCTAGGAACATTCAGTACTTC | CAGQGARNIQYF
NA | TRBJ2-3 | TRBV9 | NA | TGTGCCAGCAGCGTAGGCGGGAATACCGGGGCGCTGTATTTT | CASSVGGNTGALYF
NA | TRBJ2-1 | TRBV10-1 | NA | TGCGCCAGCAGGGGAACGTGGCGGGATGAGCAGTTCTTC | CASRGTWRDEQFF
NA | TRBJ2-5 | TRBV12-3/TRBV12-4 | NA | TGTGCCAGCAGCCGAGGGTCAGACCAAGAGACCCAGTGCTTC | CASSRGSDQETQCF
TRBD1 | TRBJ2-3 | TRBV7-7 | NA | TGTTCTCGTAGGATCCAGGGGGATACGCTGTATTTT | CSRRIQGDTLYF
NA | TRBJ1-1 | TRBV7-9 | NA | TGTGCCAGCAGCCCCGGCATCTCCCCGGGCACTGAAGCTTTCTTT | CASSPGISPGTEAFF
NA | TRBJ2-1 | TRBV4-1 | NA | TGCGCCAGCAGCTCCACGTACAATGAGCAGTTCTTC | CASSSTYNEQFF
NA | TRBJ2-3 | TRBV7-3 | NA | TGTGCCAGCAGAATAGAGGGCAACCCCGTTGAACACTATTTT | CASRIEGNPVEHYF
NA | TRBJ2-1 | TRBV7-9 | NA | TGTGCCAGCAGCCTAAGACAGGTCTACAATGAGCAGTTCTTC | CASSLRQVYNEQFF
NA | TRBJ1-5 | TRBV7-9 | NA | TGTGCCAGCAGCTTTCAATTCGGCCCAGCACGCGATTATAGCAATCAGCCCCAGCATTTT | CASSFQFGPARDYSNQPQHF
TRBD1 | TRBJ2-5 | TRBV15 | NA | TGTACCACCAATGGACAGGGGTCTCAAGAGACCCAGTACTTC | CTTNGQGSQETQYF
TRBD2 | TRBJ2-1 | TRBV7-9 | NA | TGTGCCAGCAGTGATCGGGGGGTCCATGAAGAGTTCTTC | CASSDRGVHEEFF
NA | TRBJ1-2 | TRBV11-3 | NA | TGTGCCAGCAGCTGGGATCTGACAGCAAACTATGGCTACACCTTC | CASSWDLTANYGYTF
NA | TRBJ2-7 | TRBV20-1 | once | TGCAGTGCTAGAGGAGTGAACACCGGCGCCTACGAGCAGTACTTC | CSARGVNTGAYEQYF